The clone carrying this TCR beta chain has just a few counts. The antigen remains unidentified. This entry is derived from a study of cytomegalovirus exposure and HLA in healthy donors. Whole-study findings and limits: Of the V segments, some could not be distinguished, including TRBV6-2 and TRBV6-3, and were excluded. High sensitivity and specificity were reportedly achieved when the classifier diagnosed cytomegalovirus status.

V lost 4 bases to trimming and J lost 5 bases, with 19 bases between them. The CDR3 has 15 residues. CDR1 and CDR2 (germline): SGHRS, YFSETQ. The PCR used 60 Vbeta and 13 Jbeta primers. Repertoires were generated with immunoSEQ multiplex PCR, while TCRdb's copy carries only in-frame clones and drops some. The sample shows some 190,000 clones, under 9.5% of them seen only once. The source of this sequence is a young woman in good health and CMV-seropositive. The sequencing input was PBMCs. The chain recombines TRBV5-1 with TRBJ2-7; tentative D call: TRBD1 (6 bases). Here the CDR3 reads CASSPEMGRGHEQYF. The DNA for the CDR3 is TGCGCCAGCAGCCCCGAGATGGGCAGGGGCCACGAGCAGTACTTC.